These T cell receptor beta chains were read from a single sample in a study of glioma-infiltrating T cells after dendritic cell vaccination. Data came from immunoSEQ multiplex PCR; TCRdb stores just in-frame clones and leaves some out. The sample records around 60,000 clones, around nine tenths being singletons. This specimen consisted of blood, obtained after dendritic cell vaccination. These receptors were obtained from a human donor with glioblastoma. Both conserved end residues are part of each CDR3. D genes are given only for firm matches. Clone size is not always given. Where it is, it says once, few, many or a class for expanded clones.

length,size,V,J,D,DNA,CDR3
14,NA,TRBV6-5,TRBJ1-4,TRBD1,TGTGCCAGCACCTCGACAGGGATTAATGAAAAACTGTTTTTT,CASTSTGINEKLFF
12,NA,TRBV30,TRBJ1-2,NA,TGTGCCTGGAGGTATTTAGGCGGTGGCTACACCTTC,CAWRYLGGGYTF
16,NA,TRBV5-5,TRBJ1-2,NA,TGTGCCAGCAGCTTCGGTGACAGGCCCACGATCTATGGCTACACCTTC,CASSFGDRPTIYGYTF
19,NA,TRBV30,TRBJ2-1,TRBD2,TGTGCCTGGAGTGTAGGGGGTACTAGCGGGGGGAGCTCCTACAATGAGCAGTTCTTC,CAWSVGGTSGGSSYNEQFF
14,NA,TRBV9,TRBJ2-7,TRBD1,TGTGCCAGCAGCGCAGGGGGTCGGTCCTACGAGCAGTACTTC,CASSAGGRSYEQYF
15,NA,TRBV27,TRBJ1-5,TRBD1,TGTGCCAGCAGTCCCAGGGGGACAGTCAATCAGCCCCAGCATTTT,CASSPRGTVNQPQHF
17,NA,TRBV25-1,TRBJ2-5,TRBD1,TGTGCCAGCAGCCCTCTTCCGGGACAGGGGGAAGTAGAGACCCAGTACTTC,CASSPLPGQGEVETQYF
13,NA,TRBV14,TRBJ1-1,NA,TGTGCCAGCAGCCATCTAATGAACACTGAAGCTTTCTTT,CASSHLMNTEAFF
13,NA,TRBV18,TRBJ1-2,NA,TGTGCCAGCTCACCACAGGAGGACTATGGCTACACCTTC,CASSPQEDYGYTF
17,NA,TRBV18,TRBJ2-5,TRBD1,TGTGCCAGCTCACCCGACCCGAGAGACAGGGGTTGGGAGACCCAGTACTTC,CASSPDPRDRGWETQYF
15,NA,TRBV6-1,TRBJ1-6,NA,TGTGCCAGCACGGAAGACAGCTCCTATAATTCACCCCTCCACTTT,CASTEDSSYNSPLHF
15,NA,TRBV2,TRBJ2-2,TRBD2,TGTGCCAGCGGATCGGCGGGAGTATCGGGCGGGGAGCTGTTTTTT,CASGSAGVSGGELFF
15,NA,TRBV7-8,TRBJ2-7,TRBD1,TGTGCCAGCAGCCTCGGACAGGGGACAACCTACGAGCAGTACTTC,CASSLGQGTTYEQYF
15,NA,TRBV5-4,TRBJ2-7,TRBD2,TGTGCCAGCAGCTTAATTGGGACTAGCGAGGGGGAGCAGTACTTC,CASSLIGTSEGEQYF
13,NA,TRBV7-2,TRBJ1-2,NA,TGTGCCAGCAGCCCTGCAGGGGTAGGTGGCTACACCTTC,CASSPAGVGGYTF
15,NA,TRBV10-3,TRBJ2-2,TRBD1,TGTGCCATCAGCCCCGGACAGGGGGGGTCCGGGGAGCTGTTTTTT,CAISPGQGGSGELFF
15,NA,TRBV19,TRBJ2-7,TRBD2,TGTGCCAGCACCCCGGGGACTAGCGGGATGGGGGAGCAGTACTTC,CASTPGTSGMGEQYF
13,NA,TRBV18,TRBJ1-1,NA,TGTGCCAGCTCCCCCTCTCGGGGAAGTGGAGCTTTCTTT,CASSPSRGSGAFF
15,NA,TRBV5-5,TRBJ2-3,TRBD1,TGTGCCAGCAGCTCCCGGGACAGGAACACAGATACGCAGTATTTT,CASSSRDRNTDTQYF
16,few,TRBV2,TRBJ2-1,NA,TGTGCCAGCTCCTCGACCTGGGGGCCAGAGGACAATGAGCAGTTCTTC,CASSSTWGPEDNEQFF
17,NA,TRBV19,TRBJ2-7,TRBD2,TGTGCCAGTAGTATAGTTGGGGCTAGCGGCCCGGCGTACGAGCAGTACTTC,CASSIVGASGPAYEQYF
13,NA,TRBV7-9,TRBJ2-1,TRBD1,TGCGCCGGCAAGCAGGGGGCGGGGAATGAGCAGTTCTTC,CAGKQGAGNEQFF
11,once,TRBV20-1,TRBJ1-1,TRBD1,TGCAGGGCCACAGGGGGACCTGAAGCTTTCTTT,CRATGGPEAFF
14,NA,TRBV19,TRBJ2-3,NA,TGTGCCAGTAATAGGGACTGGAGCACAGATACGCAGTATTTT,CASNRDWSTDTQYF
13,NA,TRBV5-6,TRBJ1-5,NA,TGTGCCAGCAGCTTGGGAGTAGATCAGCCCCAGCATTTT,CASSLGVDQPQHF
16,NA,TRBV18,TRBJ1-5,NA,TGTGCCAGCTCACCGCCCAGGCTCTGGTTGGTTCAGCCCCAGCATTTT,CASSPPRLWLVQPQHF
16,NA,TRBV19,TRBJ1-5,NA,TGTGCCAGTACCCATCGACCAGACAGGAGCAATCAGCCCCAGCATTTT,CASTHRPDRSNQPQHF
15,NA,TRBV25-1,TRBJ2-4,TRBD1,TGTGCCAGCACAAGGACAGGGGCGGGATCGAACATTCAGTACTTC,CASTRTGAGSNIQYF
11,NA,TRBV20-1,TRBJ1-4,TRBD1,TGCAGTGCTAGAGATCCGGACAGGGGGTTTTTT,CSARDPDRGFF
16,NA,TRBV7-2,TRBJ2-1,TRBD2,TGTGCCAGCAGCCACGGACTAGCGGGAGGGATAGGTGAGCAGTTCTTC,CASSHGLAGGIGEQFF
16,NA,TRBV10-1,TRBJ2-2,TRBD1,TGCGCCAGCAGTGAGTGGGGACAGAAGAACACCGGGGAGCTGTTTTTT,CASSEWGQKNTGELFF
14,NA,TRBV7-2,TRBJ1-2,NA,TGTGCCAGCAGCTCCTCGGTCCGAACTTATGGCTACACCTTC,CASSSSVRTYGYTF
12,few,TRBV29-1,TRBJ2-7,NA,TGCAGCGTTGTTTACAGCTCCTACGAGCAGTACTTC,CSVVYSSYEQYF
13,NA,TRBV11-2,TRBJ2-2,NA,TGTGCCAGCAGCTGGGGGCACACCGGGGAGCTGTTTTTT,CASSWGHTGELFF
17,NA,TRBV4-2,TRBJ2-3,TRBD2,TGTGCCAGCAGCCAAGGGACTAGCGGGGTGAGCACAGATACGCAGTATTTT,CASSQGTSGVSTDTQYF
13,NA,TRBV9,TRBJ1-3,TRBD1,TGTGCCAGCAGCGTTGACAGGGGGAACACCATATATTTT,CASSVDRGNTIYF
13,NA,TRBV6-5,TRBJ1-2,NA,TGTGCCAGCACGCCCGGTGCTAACTATGGCTACACCTTC,CASTPGANYGYTF
14,NA,TRBV6-5,TRBJ1-6,TRBD1,TGTGCCAGCAGACGAGGGACAGCTAATTCCCCCCTCCACTTT,CASRRGTANSPLHF
15,NA,TRBV11-3,TRBJ1-1,TRBD1,TGTGCCAGCAGCTTTACAGGGGGACTGAACACTGAAGCTTTCTTT,CASSFTGGLNTEAFF
16,NA,TRBV7-9,TRBJ2-1,TRBD2,TGTGCCAGCAGTTCGTGGACTAGCGGGGTGGAGAATGAGCAGTTCTTC,CASSSWTSGVENEQFF
15,NA,TRBV19,TRBJ2-1,TRBD2,TGTGCCAGTAGCCGGTTTGAGACTAGCGGGAATGAGCAGTTCTTC,CASSRFETSGNEQFF
16,NA,TRBV7-9,TRBJ1-5,TRBD1,TGTGCCAGCAGCTTAGGTGCAGACAGGGGGCGGGGGCCCCAGCATTTT,CASSLGADRGRGPQHF
14,NA,TRBV4-1,TRBJ1-1,NA,TGCGCCAGCAGCCAAGGGCAGAAGAACACTGAAGCTTTCTTT,CASSQGQKNTEAFF
15,NA,TRBV27,TRBJ1-1,NA,TGTGCCAGCAGCCCAGCAGGGAGGCCGAACACTGAAGCTTTCTTT,CASSPAGRPNTEAFF
14,NA,TRBV5-1,TRBJ2-3,TRBD2,TGCGCCAGCAGCCCGACTAGCGGCACAGATACGCAGTATTTT,CASSPTSGTDTQYF
13,NA,TRBV9,TRBJ2-7,NA,TGTGCCAGCAGCGCGGACATAGCCTACGAGCAGTACTTC,CASSADIAYEQYF
18,NA,TRBV4-2,TRBJ2-3,TRBD2,TGTGCCAGCAGCCAATCTCGGACTAGCGGGATTGGGCCAGATACGCAGTATTTT,CASSQSRTSGIGPDTQYF
14,NA,TRBV27,TRBJ1-3,NA,TGTGCCAGCAGTTCGGGACTGACTGGAAACACCATATATTTT,CASSSGLTGNTIYF
14,NA,TRBV11-3,TRBJ1-2,NA,TGTGCCAGCAGCTCTACGGCCGAGCGGCAAGGCTACACCTTC,CASSSTAERQGYTF
15,NA,TRBV18,TRBJ1-5,TRBD1,TGTGCCAGCTCACCAGGGACAGGGTTAAATCAGCCCCAGCATTTT,CASSPGTGLNQPQHF
15,NA,TRBV27,TRBJ2-7,TRBD1,TGTGCCAGCAGTGCGGGTCGGGACAGGGTATACGAGCAGTACTTC,CASSAGRDRVYEQYF
15,once,TRBV5-4,TRBJ1-2,NA,TGTGCCAGCAGCTTGCAGGGCACCTCTAACTATGGCTACACCTTC,CASSLQGTSNYGYTF
15,NA,TRBV7-9,TRBJ1-2,NA,TGTGCCAGCAGCTTAGCGGCAGATCGGAGTTCTGGCTACACCTTC,CASSLAADRSSGYTF
15,few,TRBV5-1,TRBJ2-2,NA,TGCGCCAGCAGGGGGGGGGCGCAGAACACCGGGGAGCTGTTTTTT,CASRGGAQNTGELFF
14,once,TRBV9,TRBJ1-1,NA,TGTGCCAGCAGCGCCGGGGGTAGGGACACTGAAGCTTTCTTT,CASSAGGRDTEAFF
13,NA,TRBV7-2,TRBJ2-1,TRBD2,TGTGCCAGCAGCCCAGCGCGGGAGGATGAGCAGTTCTTC,CASSPAREDEQFF
15,NA,TRBV9,TRBJ1-3,NA,TGTGCCAGCAGCTGGGGGGGGCGGGATGGAAACACCATATATTTT,CASSWGGRDGNTIYF
17,NA,TRBV5-1,TRBJ2-5,TRBD2,TGCGCCAGCAGATGGGGACTAGCGGGGGCCAGCCAAGAGACCCAGTACTTC,CASRWGLAGASQETQYF
15,NA,TRBV6-1,TRBJ2-2,NA,TGTGCCAGCAGGGAGGGGGCGTTGGTCACCGGGGAGCTGTTTTTT,CASREGALVTGELFF
16,NA,TRBV14,TRBJ2-4,NA,TGTGCCAGCAGCCAAGGCAGGTTCCTAGCCAAAAACATTCAGTACTTC,CASSQGRFLAKNIQYF